Following are 14 T cell receptor beta chains from one sample sequenced in a study of OX40 agonist ivuxolimab in advanced cancers. Generated by immunoSEQ multiplex PCR, the TCRdb table keeps only in-frame clones and is missing some. Here the sample spans about 99,000 clones, 95% to 96% being singletons. Material: CD4+ or CD8+ T cells sorted from blood, obtained in a trial of the OX40 agonist ivuxolimab. Every receptor here comes from an adult with an advanced solid tumor such as melanoma, head and neck, liver or kidney cancer.

This chain links TRBV29-1 with TRBJ2-2; the D call may be TRBD1 or TRBD2 (5 bases each). Per germline, CDR1 SQVTM and CDR2 ANQGSEA. The CDR3 contains 15 residues. The V gene lost 6 bases and the J gene lost 1 base, with 15 bases spanning the gap. The CDR3 sequence: CSVTFRGENTGELFF. As DNA, the CDR3 is TGCAGCGTCACCTTTAGAGGGGAGAACACCGGGGAGCTGTTTTTT.

The genes are TRBV30 and TRBJ1-5; D is unresolved. The CDR3 length is 18 residues. V was clipped by 2 bases and J by 3 bases, with 23 bases between them. Germline V CDR1 and CDR2: GTSNPN, SVGIG (reference sequence). CDR3 region: CAWSPSLDGTKFNQPQHF. CDR3 sequence (DNA): TGTGCCTGGAGTCCTAGCCTAGACGGTACAAAATTCAATCAGCCCCAGCATTTT.

This chain's CDR3 is CASSYGIDYEQYF. CDR3 DNA sequence: TGTGCCAGCAGTTACGGGATCGACTACGAGCAGTACTTC. The V and J genes are TRBV6-5 and TRBJ2-7; D call uncertain. V dropped 2 bases and J dropped 3 bases, with 8 bases sitting between them. The CDR3 is 13 residues long. Germline CDR1 MNHEY, CDR2 SVGAGI.

This chain joins TRBV7-9 and TRBJ2-7; tentative D call: TRBD1 (5 bases). Trimming took 3 bases from V and 5 from J, leaving 17 bases between them. Germline V gene sequence: CDR1 SEHNR, CDR2 FQNEAQ (reference sequence). The CDR3 spans 15 residues. The CDR3 DNA follows: TGTGCCAGCAGCTTTGCCAGGGTGGGATTAGACGAGCAGTACTTC. Residues: CASSFARVGLDEQYF.

V is TRBV7-3 and J is TRBJ1-5; D remains unclear. V dropped 10 bases and J dropped 0 bases, with 4 bases sitting between them. This CDR3 region has 11 residues. The germline CDR1 and CDR2 sequences are SGHTA and FQGTGA. In DNA, the CDR3 is TGTGCCAAAGATAGCAATCAGCCCCAGCATTTT. Translating gives CAKDSNQPQHF.

This chain joins TRBV7-9 and TRBJ2-7; perhaps D is TRBD1 or TRBD2 (6 bases each). V was trimmed by 6 bases and J by 0 bases, leaving 9 bases between them. Germline CDR1 is SEHNR and CDR2 is FQNEAQ (reference sequence). This CDR3 is built from 13 residues. CDR3: CASSSGASYEQYF. The DNA for the CDR3 is TGTGCCAGCAGTTCGGGGGCCTCCTACGAGCAGTACTTC.

Details on this clone: A junction end diverges from the germline sequence, so it may reflect a read error. The chain carries TRBV10-3 and TRBJ2-7; D not resolved. The CDR3 contains 12 residues. Germline assignment: CDR1 ENHRY and CDR2 SYGVKD. CDR3 amino acids: CAISEIGRNSDF. CDR3 sequence (DNA): TGTGCCATCAGTGAGATTGGTAGGAATAGTGACTTC.

V and J are TRBV4-1 and TRBJ2-1; TRBD2 matches at 7 bases. Germline CDR1 is MGHRA and CDR2 is YSYEKL. There are 17 residues in the CDR3. The junction had 17 bases not matched to a gene; V was cut back by 5 bases and J by 7 bases. CDR3 protein: CASSGMGLGREVNEQFF. CDR3 DNA: TGCGCCAGCAGCGGCATGGGGCTAGGGAGGGAGGTAAATGAGCAGTTCTTC.

V gene TRBV6-1 combines with J gene TRBJ2-7, with 7 bases identical to TRBD2. Germline trimming cut 3 bases from V and 3 bases from J; bases unmatched to any gene: 2. The CDR3 consists of 13 residues. Germline V gene sequence: CDR1 MNHNS, CDR2 SASEGT. The CDR3 protein is CASSDGGFYEQYF. The CDR3 DNA sequence: TGTGCCAGCAGTGACGGGGGGTTCTACGAGCAGTACTTC.

This clone was seen a single time. The chain is built from TRBV28 and TRBJ2-1; D may be TRBD2 (5 bases). The CDR3 sequence is 16 residues long. Germline CDR1 reads MDHEN; CDR2 reads SYDVKM. The V end was cut by 8 bases, the J end by 6 bases, with 23 bases between. The CDR3 region is CASRLNGLAFVNEQFF. DNA of the CDR3: TGTGCCAGCCGGTTAAATGGGCTAGCCTTCGTCAATGAGCAGTTCTTC.

V is TRBV28 and J is TRBJ2-1; TRBD2 aligns across 15 bases. The CDR3 contains 18 residues. Germline V gene lookup returns CDR1 MDHEN and CDR2 SYDVKM. The junction had 13 bases not matched to a gene; V was cut back by 5 bases and J by 8 bases. CDR3 sequence: CASSQGLAGGSPGDEQFF. For the CDR3, the DNA is TGTGCCAGCAGTCAGGGACTAGCGGGGGGTTCGCCGGGGGATGAGCAGTTCTTC. The entire variable domain, with the rest obtained from reference TRBV28 and TRBJ2-1, is as follows: DVKVTQSSRYLVKRTGEKVFLECVQDMDHENMFWYRQDPGLGLRLIYFSYDVKMKEKGDIPEGYSVSREKKERFSLILESASTNQTSMYLCASSQGLAGGSPGDEQFFGPGTRLTVL.

The rearrangement links TRBV7-9 to TRBJ2-1, with 15 bases aligning to TRBD2. V lost 5 bases to trimming and J lost 15 bases; unmatched junction nucleotides: 8. Germline V lookup: CDR1 SEHNR, CDR2 FQNEAQ (reference sequence). There are 14 residues in the CDR3. This CDR3 is CASSPWTSGGALFF. In nucleotides, the CDR3 is TGTGCCAGCAGCCCTTGGACTAGCGGGGGGGCCTTGTTCTTC.

The V call is TRBV7-2, the J call TRBJ2-7; 7 bases match TRBD1. The V segment lost 1 base and the J segment 3 bases; nucleotides outside the gene matches: 3. CDR1 and CDR2 (germline): SGHTA, FQGNSA. CDR3 length: 14 amino acids. In DNA form, the CDR3 reads TGTGCCAGCAGCTTAGGAGGGGGCTACTACGAGCAGTACTTC. Its translation is CASSLGGGYYEQYF.

The CDR3 reads CASSFTSGMQETQYF. The CDR3 bases are TGTGCCAGCAGCTTCACTAGCGGGATGCAGGAGACCCAGTACTTC. V usage is TRBV5-4 and J usage is TRBJ2-5, with 10 positions matching TRBD2. CDR1 is SGHNT, CDR2 YYREEE, per germline (reference sequence). There are 15 residues in the CDR3. With 2 bases clipped from V and 5 bases from J, the junction kept 6 bases outside the gene matches.